This T cell receptor beta chain came from a study of blood T cell repertoires in COVID-19. The overall study: Material from acute and convalescent COVID-19 was sourced from the United States, Italy and Spain.

This clone was picked up one time. The germline gene is not matched at one end of the junction; a read error may be the cause. Germline CDR1 is MNHEY and CDR2 is SVGEGT. The CDR3 has 14 amino acids. Source study methods: The authors estimated nucleated cell counts from reference gene primer amplification. TCRdb's table, derived via immunoSEQ multiplex PCR, lists solely in-frame clones and lacks some. D and trimming were read from the DNA, whereas the V and J calls and clone size are those reported in that table. The table includes 100,000 or so clones, roughly nine tenths detected once. The receptor comes from a man aged 45-65 years with active COVID-19. The sample taken for sequencing was peripheral blood. V gene TRBV6-2 or TRBV6-3 combines with J gene TRBJ2-7, with D unclear. The CDR3 loop is CASSSPRTSHEQYF. In DNA form, the CDR3 reads TGTGCCAGCAGTTCCCCCAGAACCTCCCACGAGCAGTACTTC.